These 25 T cell receptor beta chains originate from one sample sequenced in a study of blood T cells in healthy people across ages. Together with a sample-barcoded 5' primer, a J-beta primer mix was included in a second PCR lasting about 6 to 11 cycles. One entry per CDR3 protein, called by TCRdb with MiXCR from the 5' RACE reads. The table lists about 2 million distinct CDR3 sequences, about 49% of them singletons. Material for sequencing was blood. The receptors here all came from a middle-aged woman in good health.

V and J are TRBV3-1 and TRBJ2-5, with D unclear. This CDR3 has 14 amino acids. Per germline, CDR1 LGHDT and CDR2 YNNKEL (reference sequence). V lost 8 bases and J 0 bases, leaving 13 bases between the germline ends. CDR3 DNA: TGTGCCAGCTCGTTTCCCGGGTACCAAGAGACCCAGTACTTC. Amino acids: CASSFPGYQETQYF.

The rearrangement links TRBV20-1 to TRBJ1-6; a weak D match, TRBD1 (5 bases). The CDR3 runs to 16 residues. The germline CDR1 and CDR2 sequences are DFQATT and SNEGSKA (reference sequence). Deletions cut 5 bases from V and 0 bases from J, with 14 bases between. CDR3 bases: TGCAGTGCTCTTAAACCAGGGAGCTCCTATAATTCACCCCTCCACTTT. Amino acid sequence: CSALKPGSSYNSPLHF.

The chain has TRBV4-3 and TRBJ2-3; D not certain. CDR1 is LGHNA, CDR2 YSLEER, per germline. The CDR3 contains 14 residues. The V gene lost 0 bases and the J gene lost 0 bases, with 4 bases spanning the gap. As DNA, the CDR3 is TGCGCCAGCAGCCAAGACGTTAGCACAGATACGCAGTATTTT. Translated: CASSQDVSTDTQYF.

The chain has TRBV20-1 and TRBJ2-1; maybe TRBD1 (6 bases). CDR1 and CDR2 from the germline V gene are DFQATT and SNEGSKA (reference sequence). V lost 5 bases, J lost 4 bases, and 15 bases lay in between. CDR3 length: 14 residues. CDR3 bases: TGCAGTGCTCGACAGGCGACTACTTACAATGAGCAGTTCTTC. Translation: CSARQATTYNEQFF.

The V and J genes are TRBV10-3 and TRBJ1-1, with D unresolved. The germline V gene encodes CDR1 ENHRY and CDR2 SYGVKD. The CDR3 is made up of 15 amino acids. Between the trimmed V and J ends, which lost 0 bases and 1 base, there was a span of 9 bases. In DNA form, the CDR3 reads TGTGCCATCAGTGAGTCAGGGCAGAAGAACACTGAAGCTTTCTTT. As protein: CAISESGQKNTEAFF.

The V gene is TRBV12-3 or TRBV12-4, the J gene TRBJ1-2; D is possibly TRBD1 (6 bases). With 6 bases removed from V and 7 bases from J, the gap between germline ends came to 15 bases. CDR3 length: 13 amino acids. The CDR3 DNA reads TGTGCCAGCAGCCTTCGAGGGGGTGGTGGCTACACCTTC. Its protein is CASSLRGGGGYTF.

The chain has TRBV12-3 or TRBV12-4 and TRBJ2-3; D perhaps matches TRBD1 (5 bases). The CDR3 covers 15 residues. V shed 0 bases and J shed 2 bases, with 9 bases lying between them. CDR3 region: CASSLAAGPTDTQYF. CDR3 DNA sequence: TGTGCCAGCAGTTTAGCCGCAGGGCCCACAGATACGCAGTATTTT.

The sample holds a few counts of this clonotype. The chain has TRBV29-1 and TRBJ2-5; D is undetermined. From germline, CDR1 is SQVTM and CDR2 ANQGSEA. The CDR3 is made up of 12 amino acids. Trimming left V 4 bases short and J 1 base short, with 7 bases between. CDR3 DNA sequence: TGCAGCGTTGTTACACCCCAAGAGACCCAGTACTTC. It is translated as CSVVTPQETQYF.

The rearrangement links TRBV19 to TRBJ1-2; 10 bases line up with TRBD1. Trimming removed 4 bases from V and 6 bases from J; junction bases left unmatched: 11. Germline V gene sequence: CDR1 LNHDA, CDR2 SQIVND (reference sequence). The CDR3 contains 16 residues. This chain's CDR3 is CASSNRDRGEENGYTF. DNA for the CDR3: TGTGCCAGTAGTAACCGGGACAGGGGAGAGGAGAATGGCTACACCTTC.

This clonotype was seen more than once but under ten times. The CDR3 spells CASSFDRGSNQPQHF. CDR3 nucleotides: TGCGCCAGCAGCTTTGACAGGGGAAGCAATCAGCCCCAGCATTTT. The chain carries TRBV4-1 and TRBJ1-5; the match to TRBD1 covers 8 bases. The germline V gene encodes CDR1 MGHRA and CDR2 YSYEKL. The CDR3 covers 15 residues. J gave up 1 base and V 5 bases, and 4 bases lay outside the gene matches.

The J gene is TRBJ1-2, the V gene TRBV7-9; 7 bases fit TRBD1. The trim removed 5 bases at V and 5 bases at J, leaving 14 bases unmatched. From germline, CDR1 is SEHNR and CDR2 FQNEAQ (reference sequence). There are 16 residues in the CDR3. The CDR3 region has the DNA TGTGCCAGCAGCCCCTTCACCGGGACAGCCATTTATGGCTACACCTTC. It codes for CASSPFTGTAIYGYTF.

The chain couples TRBV29-1 to TRBJ1-5; no clear D. Germline lookup yields CDR1 SQVTM and CDR2 ANQGSEA. The CDR3 spans 12 residues. The CDR3 DNA reads as TGCGCCACGGCACAGCCAAATCAGCCCCAGCATTTT. Translating gives CATAQPNQPQHF.

In this sample, this clonotype turned up once. With a much larger clone just one base away, this may be a read error. This sequence joins TRBV5-1 and TRBJ2-7; D possibly corresponds to TRBD2 (6 bases). CDR1 and CDR2 from the germline V gene are SGHRS and YFSETQ. CDR3 length: 12 residues. V lost 0 bases and J lost 9, with 10 bases in between. The CDR3 region has the DNA TGCGCCAGCAGCTTGGCCGCGCGGGGGCAGTACTTC. Its protein is CASSLAARGQYF.

The chain links TRBV6-4 to TRBJ2-7, with TRBD1 as a possible D gene (6 bases). The J call is in doubt because the DNA end fits TRBJ2-5 better. Germline lookup yields CDR1 MRHNA and CDR2 SNTAGT. This CDR3 is built from 13 residues. CDR3 nucleotide sequence: TGTGCCACCACATCAGGGGTTGGGGAGACCCAGTACTTC. The encoded protein is CATTSGVGETQYF.

The gene calls are TRBV27 and TRBJ2-7; 7 bases are shared with TRBD1. The CDR3 loop spans 14 amino acids. Germline-derived CDR1 and CDR2 are MNHEY and SMNVEV (reference sequence). The junction had 15 bases not matched to a gene; V was cut back by 9 bases and J by 7 bases. CDR3 in DNA: TGTGCCAGTTTCCGGACAGGTGCCCCTTGGGAGCAGTACTTC. Translated, it gives CASFRTGAPWEQYF.

This clonotype was observed a handful of times. The chain joins TRBV20-1 to TRBJ1-2, with D unresolved. The V end lost 0 bases, the J end lost 4 bases, and 15 bases lay between the germline ends. Germline CDR1 is DFQATT and CDR2 is SNEGSKA (reference sequence). The CDR3 spans 15 residues. In DNA, the CDR3 is TGCAGTGCTAGAGATCGAGAGGGTAGCCTCTATGGCTACACCTTC. Its protein product is CSARDREGSLYGYTF.

The CDR3: CASRLLAGGNTGELFF. CDR3 DNA sequence: TGTGCCAGCAGACTATTAGCGGGGGGAAACACCGGGGAGCTGTTTTTT. The chain employs TRBV27 and TRBJ2-2; 10 nucleotides line up with TRBD2. Unmatched junction bases numbered 6, after V lost 6 bases and J lost 2 bases. CDR1 MNHEY and CDR2 SMNVEV come from the germline V gene (reference sequence). This CDR3 spans 16 amino acids.

CDR3 sequence (DNA): TGCGCCAGCAGCTTGGGACACGGAAATTCACCCCTCCACTTT. Amino acids: CASSLGHGNSPLHF. V is TRBV5-1 and J is TRBJ1-6; D is unresolved. This CDR3 has 14 amino acids. V was pared by 0 bases and J by 7 bases, with 8 bases between. Germline assignment: CDR1 SGHRS and CDR2 YFSETQ.

The chain employs TRBV7-8 and TRBJ2-3; D unclear. The CDR3 is 16 amino acids. The V and J ends lost 5 bases and 0 bases respectively, with 15 bases between them. Germline assignment: CDR1 SGHVS and CDR2 FQNEAQ. The CDR3 sequence is CASSPRLGPSTDTQYF. CDR3 bases: TGTGCCAGCAGCCCCAGACTGGGCCCTAGCACAGATACGCAGTATTTT.

V gene TRBV9 combines with J gene TRBJ1-1; D gene ambiguous. Trimming shortened V by 3 bases and J by 4 bases, and 10 bases separated the two germline ends. Germline V gene lookup returns CDR1 SGDLS and CDR2 YYNGEE. This CDR3 comprises 13 residues. CDR3 amino acids: CASSGWEGTEAFF. CDR3 coding DNA: TGTGCCAGCAGCGGATGGGAGGGCACTGAAGCTTTCTTT.

The V and J genes are TRBV20-1 and TRBJ2-7; a weak D match, TRBD1 (6 bases). CDR1 is DFQATT, CDR2 SNEGSKA, per germline (reference sequence). Deletions cut 0 bases from V and 3 bases from J, with 18 bases between. The CDR3 loop spans 16 amino acids. The CDR3, as DNA: TGCAGTGCTAGAGAGGCAGGGGATTTTGTCGGCTACGAGCAGTACTTC. Protein: CSAREAGDFVGYEQYF.

The chain joins TRBV20-1 to TRBJ2-7; TRBD1 matches 8 bases. This CDR3 is built from 14 residues. Trimming at V came to 3 bases and at J to 7 bases, leaving 11 bases not matched to a gene. Germline values: CDR1 DFQATT, CDR2 SNEGSKA (reference sequence). CDR3 amino acids: CSASWTGMGDEQYF. CDR3 DNA: TGCAGTGCTAGCTGGACAGGGATGGGGGATGAGCAGTACTTC.

The chain uses TRBV7-2 and TRBJ1-5; weak D call: TRBD1 (5 bases). V lost 1 base to trimming and J lost 9 bases, with 13 bases between them. The CDR3 length is 14 residues. Germline V gene lookup returns CDR1 SGHTA and CDR2 FQGNSA. CDR3 sequence (DNA): TGTGCCAGCAGCTTAGATACCAGGGACGCGCCCCAGCATTTT. This sequence encodes CASSLDTRDAPQHF.

The V call is TRBV20-1, the J call TRBJ2-3; D not resolved. CDR3 length: 14 amino acids. V dropped 2 bases and J dropped 5 bases, with 14 bases sitting between them. The germline V gene encodes CDR1 DFQATT and CDR2 SNEGSKA (reference sequence). The CDR3, as DNA: TGCAGTGCTAGAAAAACAGAGGTAGTAGATACGCAGTATTTT. Its protein is CSARKTEVVDTQYF.

With respect to this clonotype: This could be a read error, since a much larger clone is one nucleotide away. The rearrangement joins TRBV27 to TRBJ2-5; D may be TRBD1 or TRBD2 (5 bases each). CDR3 length: 14 residues. Germline V gives CDR1 MNHEY, CDR2 SMNVEV (reference sequence). The V and J ends lost 3 bases and 4 bases respectively, with 12 bases between them. The CDR3 DNA reads as TGTGCCAGCAGTTTCCGGGGACGGGCAGAGACCCAGTACTTC. It codes for CASSFRGRAETQYF.